The 14 T cell receptor beta chains below were found in one sample sequenced in a study of T cells after yellow fever vaccination. Each CDR3 protein is one row after TCRdb ran MiXCR on the 5' RACE reads. The data contain hundreds of thousands of distinct CDR3 sequences, 12% of them singletons. Specimen: PBMCs, collected on the day of the yellow fever booster vaccination. The receptors stem from a man younger than 45 who received the YFV17D yellow fever vaccine.

V and J are TRBV30 and TRBJ1-1, with 8 bases that match TRBD1. The trim removed 2 bases at V and 6 bases at J, leaving 5 bases unmatched. This CDR3 spans 13 amino acids. Germline lookup yields CDR1 GTSNPN and CDR2 SVGIG (reference sequence). CDR3 coding DNA: TGTGCCTGGAGTATTTTACAGGGGGCTGAAGCTTTCTTT. As protein: CAWSILQGAEAFF.

This clonotype was detected many times. This sequence joins TRBV7-2 and TRBJ2-1; 7 bases align to TRBD2. Trimming took 7 bases from V and 3 from J; bases not matched to a gene: 9. The CDR3 has 15 amino acids. CDR1 and CDR2 from the germline V gene are SGHTA and FQGNSA. CDR3 in DNA: TGTGCCAGCACCTTGAGTGCGGGAGACTACAATGAGCAGTTCTTC. This codes for CASTLSAGDYNEQFF.

This rearrangement joins TRBV14 to TRBJ2-1; D is ambiguous. Germline CDR1 SGHDN, CDR2 FVKESK. The CDR3 sequence is 13 residues long. Between the trimmed V and J ends, which lost 0 bases and 10 bases, there was a span of 10 bases. In nucleotides, the CDR3 is TGTGCCAGCAGCCAAGATATGGTTGCGGAGCAGTTCTTC. This encodes CASSQDMVAEQFF.

This clonotype appeared many times. The rearrangement links TRBV28 to TRBJ2-5; maybe TRBD1 (7 bases). Germline V lookup: CDR1 MDHEN, CDR2 SYDVKM. This CDR3 region has 16 residues. V was cut by 3 bases and J by 1 base, with 15 bases left in between. CDR3 loop: CASSFRYRGGQETQYF. The CDR3, as DNA: TGTGCCAGCAGTTTTCGGTACAGGGGAGGCCAAGAGACCCAGTACTTC.

This chain uses TRBV4-2 with TRBJ2-6; D remains unclear. The CDR3 covers 17 residues. Trimming pared 3 bases from V and 0 bases from J, leaving 12 bases between. Germline-derived CDR1 and CDR2 are LGHNA and YNFKEQ. The CDR3 protein is CASSQDPLGSGANVLTF. In nucleotides, the CDR3 is TGTGCCAGCAGCCAGGACCCTTTGGGCTCTGGGGCCAACGTCCTGACTTTC.

This clonotype was counted only a few times. This chain links TRBV6-1 with TRBJ1-3; possible D gene TRBD1, 6 bases. Trimming took 6 bases from V and 0 from J, leaving 21 bases between them. Germline V gene lookup returns CDR1 MNHNS and CDR2 SASEGT. The CDR3 loop spans 18 amino acids. The CDR3 nucleotides read TGTGCCAGCAGCCTAATCATCCGGGACATTGTCTCTGGAAACACCATATATTTT. Translated, it gives CASSLIIRDIVSGNTIYF.

Written as DNA, the CDR3 is TGTGCCAGTAGGCAGACTAGCGGGAGGGAGGATGAGCAGTTCTTC. This gives the protein CASRQTSGREDEQFF. V and J are TRBV19 and TRBJ2-1; 14 bases match TRBD2. With V trimmed by 6 bases and J by 8 bases, 6 bases remained unmatched. This CDR3 region has 15 residues. Germline CDR1 reads LNHDA; CDR2 reads SQIVND (reference sequence).

V is TRBV7-3 and J is TRBJ2-3; 15 bases are a match to TRBD2. This CDR3 is built from 15 residues. The V gene end was trimmed by 4 bases and the J gene end by 11 bases; junction bases not matched to a gene: 7. Germline-derived CDR1 and CDR2 are SGHTA and FQGTGA. CDR3 loop: CASSSSGLAGGMQYF. The CDR3 DNA sequence: TGTGCCAGCAGCTCGTCCGGACTAGCGGGAGGGATGCAGTATTTT.

The sample holds a few counts of this clonotype. The V and J genes are TRBV28 and TRBJ2-7, with a tentative D call TRBD1 (6 bases). Germline V CDR1 and CDR2: MDHEN, SYDVKM. Trimming stripped 5 bases from V and 0 bases from J, with 14 bases between. The CDR3 consists of 15 residues. The CDR3 region is CASSPPTGLSYEQYF. As DNA, the CDR3 is TGTGCCAGCAGTCCTCCCACAGGGCTCTCCTACGAGCAGTACTTC.

The chain carries TRBV20-1 and TRBJ2-4, with D perhaps matching TRBD2 (5 bases). This CDR3 comprises 15 residues. Trimming removed 2 bases from V and 0 bases from J, with 11 bases in between. Germline CDR1 DFQATT, CDR2 SNEGSKA (reference sequence). The CDR3 spells CSARRAELAKNIQYF. The CDR3 DNA sequence: TGCAGTGCTAGAAGAGCGGAGCTAGCCAAAAACATTCAGTACTTC.

This clonotype has just a few counts. The chain uses TRBV5-6 and TRBJ2-2, with 8 nucleotides matching TRBD2. The germline gives CDR1 SGHDT, CDR2 YYEEEE. There are 16 residues in the CDR3. With 1 base clipped from V and 6 bases from J, the junction kept 8 bases outside the gene matches. CDR3 loop: CASSLLSAGVAGELFF. CDR3 DNA: TGTGCCAGCAGCTTGTTATCAGCGGGAGTGGCCGGGGAGCTGTTTTTT.

This clonotype occurred a few times. V is TRBV4-3 and J is TRBJ2-5; tentatively, D is TRBD2 (7 bases). V was cut by 3 bases and J by 4 bases, with 27 bases left in between. The CDR3 runs to 19 residues. CDR1 is LGHNA and CDR2 is YSLEER in the germline V gene. CDR3 sequence reads: CASSHRLGGQGDFRETQYF. The CDR3 DNA is TGCGCCAGCAGCCATCGGTTGGGGGGGCAAGGCGACTTTAGAGAGACCCAGTACTTC.

V and J are TRBV7-2 and TRBJ2-7; D call uncertain. Germline loops: CDR1 SGHTA, CDR2 FQGNSA. The germline V and J ends were trimmed by 7 bases and 9 bases, with 16 bases remaining between them. The CDR3 runs 12 residues. The CDR3 is CASTKRGLMQYF. DNA of the CDR3: TGTGCCAGCACCAAAAGAGGTCTGATGCAGTACTTC.

The J gene is TRBJ2-3, the V gene TRBV20-1, with TRBD2 matching over 11 bases. The length of the CDR3 is 14 residues. With V trimmed by 6 bases and J by 2 bases, 4 bases remained unmatched. Germline assignment: CDR1 DFQATT and CDR2 SNEGSKA (reference sequence). CDR3 amino acids: CSAIAGGTTDTQYF. CDR3 nucleotide sequence: TGCAGTGCAATAGCGGGAGGGACCACAGATACGCAGTATTTT.